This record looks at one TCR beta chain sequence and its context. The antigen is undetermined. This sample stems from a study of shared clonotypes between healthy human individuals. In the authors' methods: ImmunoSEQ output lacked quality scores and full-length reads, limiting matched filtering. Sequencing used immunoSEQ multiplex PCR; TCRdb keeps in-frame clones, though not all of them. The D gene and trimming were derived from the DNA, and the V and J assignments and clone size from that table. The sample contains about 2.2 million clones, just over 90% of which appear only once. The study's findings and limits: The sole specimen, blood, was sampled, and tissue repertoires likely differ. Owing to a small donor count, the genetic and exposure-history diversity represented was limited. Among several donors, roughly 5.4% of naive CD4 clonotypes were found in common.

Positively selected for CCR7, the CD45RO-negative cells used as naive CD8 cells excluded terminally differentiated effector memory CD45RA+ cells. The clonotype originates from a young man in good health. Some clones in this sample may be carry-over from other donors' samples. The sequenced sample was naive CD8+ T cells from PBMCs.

This chain's CDR3 is CASSHGSLLSGNTIYF. The CDR3 DNA reads TGTGCCAGCAGTCACGGCTCGCTCCTTTCAGGAAACACCATATATTTT. The V gene is TRBV28, the J gene TRBJ1-3, with no clear D. This CDR3 contains 16 residues. The germline V gene has CDR1 MDHEN and CDR2 SYDVKM. Trimming cost V 5 bases and J 4 bases, with 18 bases left between them.